The following is a TCR beta chain sequence with its context. Per the original data handling: Amplifying reference gene primers gave estimates of nucleated cell counts. Assay used: immunoSEQ multiplex PCR; TCRdb lists only in-frame clones, some missing. V, J and clone size were drawn from that table, and D and trimming were deduced from the DNA. Among about 210,000 clones listed, roughly nine tenths were seen once. The data stem from a study of blood T cell repertoires in COVID-19. Study-wide background: The United States, Italy and Spain were the sources of the acute and convalescent COVID-19 samples. Sources were T cells, B-cell-depleted T cells, or PBMCs; the material itself was cDNA or gDNA.

V gave up 4 bases and J gave up 8 bases; unmatched junction bases: 24. The CDR3 has 19 amino acids. CDR1 GTSNPN and CDR2 SVGIG come from the germline V gene (reference sequence). This clonotype was obtained from a man aged 40-55 years with acute or convalescent COVID-19. The genes are TRBV30 and TRBJ2-3, with 10 bases aligning to TRBD2. The source material was peripheral blood. The CDR3 bases are TGTGCCTGGACCTACCGGTTAGCGGGGGGTCCCGGGCAACATGGTACGCAGTATTTT. It yields the protein CAWTYRLAGGPGQHGTQYF.